These T cell receptor beta chains were read from a single sample in a study of CD8+CD57+ T cells in acquired aplastic anemia. MiXCR, applied by TCRdb to the reads, yields one record per CDR3 protein. This sample has around 400,000 distinct CDR3 sequences, with 65% to 75% found just once. Sample: sorted CD4+, CD8+, or CD8+CD57+ T cells (not recorded which) from PBMCs. These receptors were collected from a human donor in good health, serving as a control. Each CDR3 is given with its conserved first and last residue. The order of the fields is D gene, J gene, clone size, V gene, CDR3 protein, CDR3 DNA. A D gene is named only where the DNA matches it firmly. Clone size is shown for a subset of rows, as once, few, many or a class of expanded clone.

d_call: TRBD1
j_call: TRBJ2-3
clone_size: many
v_call: TRBV10-1
cdr3_aa: CASSAGTDTDTQYF
cdr3_nt: TGCGCCAGCAGCGCCGGGACAGACACAGATACGCAGTATTTT

d_call: TRBD2
j_call: TRBJ2-1
clone_size: NA
v_call: TRBV11-2
cdr3_aa: CASSFPSGSSYNGQLF
cdr3_nt: TGTGCCAGCAGCTTTCCTAGCGGGAGCTCCTACAATGGGCAGCTCTTC

d_call: NA
j_call: TRBJ1-3
clone_size: once
v_call: TRBV5-6
cdr3_aa: CASSLNGRNTIYF
cdr3_nt: TGCGCCAGCAGCCTAAACGGTCGAAACACCATATATTTT

d_call: NA
j_call: TRBJ1-4
clone_size: NA
v_call: TRBV5-5
cdr3_aa: CASSFTGKNEKLFF
cdr3_nt: TGTGCCAGCAGCTTCACCGGGAAGAATGAAAAACTGTTTTTT

d_call: NA
j_call: TRBJ2-1
clone_size: NA
v_call: TRBV10-3
cdr3_aa: CASSERRRGLDEQFF
cdr3_nt: TGTGCCAGCAGTGAAAGGCGGAGGGGCCTCGATGAGCAGTTCTTC

d_call: NA
j_call: TRBJ1-5
clone_size: many
v_call: TRBV12-3/TRBV12-4
cdr3_aa: CASSLSRSNQPQHF
cdr3_nt: TGTGCCAGCAGTTTAAGCCGGAGCAATCAGCCCCAGCATTTT

d_call: TRBD1
j_call: TRBJ2-7
clone_size: NA
v_call: TRBV7-8
cdr3_aa: CASSPRQGAIYEQYF
cdr3_nt: TGTGCCAGCAGCCCCCGACAGGGGGCTATCTACGAGCAGTACTTC

d_call: NA
j_call: TRBJ2-7
clone_size: NA
v_call: TRBV5-4
cdr3_aa: CASSLGPALGEQYF
cdr3_nt: TGTGCCAGCAGCTTGGGACCCGCACTCGGCGAGCAGTACTTC

d_call: NA
j_call: TRBJ2-5
clone_size: NA
v_call: TRBV20-1
cdr3_aa: CSARGGGQDAQYF
cdr3_nt: TGCAGTGCTAGAGGGGGGGGGCAAGACGCCCAGTACTTC

d_call: NA
j_call: TRBJ1-6
clone_size: NA
v_call: TRBV2
cdr3_aa: CASSEIVAGRETQHF
cdr3_nt: TGTGCCAGCAGTGAAATTGTAGCTGGGCGAGAAACCCAGCACTTT

d_call: NA
j_call: TRBJ2-5
clone_size: NA
v_call: TRBV7-2
cdr3_aa: CASSLRIIGGETETQYF
cdr3_nt: TGTGCCAGCAGCCTCCGAATCATTGGCGGAGAGACGGAGACCCAGTACTTC

d_call: NA
j_call: TRBJ1-1
clone_size: many
v_call: TRBV7-6
cdr3_aa: CASSLPGELNTEAFF
cdr3_nt: TGTGCCAGCAGCCTCCCAGGGGAACTGAACACTGAAGCTTTCTTT

d_call: NA
j_call: TRBJ2-3
clone_size: many
v_call: TRBV6-1
cdr3_aa: CASKTGASTDTQYF
cdr3_nt: TGTGCCAGCAAGACGGGAGCAAGCACAGATACGCAGTATTTT

d_call: NA
j_call: TRBJ1-2
clone_size: once
v_call: TRBV2
cdr3_aa: CASSDQGRGESSTF
cdr3_nt: TGTGCCAGCAGTGACCAGGGGAGAGGGGAGAGCAGTACCTTC

d_call: NA
j_call: TRBJ2-7
clone_size: many
v_call: TRBV7-2
cdr3_aa: CASSASPVEFYEQYF
cdr3_nt: TGTGCCAGCAGCGCATCTCCCGTTGAATTCTACGAGCAGTACTTC

d_call: NA
j_call: TRBJ2-5
clone_size: NA
v_call: TRBV2
cdr3_aa: CASSAWDAEGSPHHF
cdr3_nt: TGTGCCAGCAGTGCCTGGGACGCGGAAGGGTCACCCCACCACTTC

d_call: NA
j_call: TRBJ2-5
clone_size: NA
v_call: TRBV7-6
cdr3_aa: CASSLAGLTQYF
cdr3_nt: TGTGCCAGCAGCTTAGCCGGGCTAACCCAGTACTTC

d_call: NA
j_call: TRBJ2-7
clone_size: NA
v_call: TRBV5-1
cdr3_aa: CASGFGGYEKYF
cdr3_nt: TGCGCCAGCGGCTTTGGGGGATACGAGAAGTACTTC

d_call: NA
j_call: TRBJ1-6
clone_size: NA
v_call: TRBV7-6
cdr3_aa: CAGSLLGRASPLHF
cdr3_nt: TGTGCCGGCAGCTTACTGGGGAGGGCTTCGCCCCTCCACTTT

d_call: NA
j_call: TRBJ2-7
clone_size: NA
v_call: TRBV30
cdr3_aa: CAWARGYEQYF
cdr3_nt: TGTGCCTGGGCTAGGGGTTACGAGCAGTACTTC